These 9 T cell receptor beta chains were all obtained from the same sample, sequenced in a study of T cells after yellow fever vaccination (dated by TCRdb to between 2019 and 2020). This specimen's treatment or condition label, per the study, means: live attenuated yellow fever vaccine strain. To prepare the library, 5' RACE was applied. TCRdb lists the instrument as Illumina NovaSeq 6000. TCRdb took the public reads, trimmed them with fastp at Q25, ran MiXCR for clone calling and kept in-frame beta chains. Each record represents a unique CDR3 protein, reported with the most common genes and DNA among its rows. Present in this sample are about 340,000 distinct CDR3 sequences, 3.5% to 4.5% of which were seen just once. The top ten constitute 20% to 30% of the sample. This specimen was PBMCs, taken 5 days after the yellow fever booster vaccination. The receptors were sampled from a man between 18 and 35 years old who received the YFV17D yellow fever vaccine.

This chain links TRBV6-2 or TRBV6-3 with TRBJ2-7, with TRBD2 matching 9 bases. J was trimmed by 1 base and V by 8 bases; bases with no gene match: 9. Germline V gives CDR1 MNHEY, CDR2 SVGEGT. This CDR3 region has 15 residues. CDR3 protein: CASAIAGVQSYEQYV. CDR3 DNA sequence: TGTGCCAGCGCTATAGCGGGAGTCCAGTCCTACGAGCAGTACGTC.

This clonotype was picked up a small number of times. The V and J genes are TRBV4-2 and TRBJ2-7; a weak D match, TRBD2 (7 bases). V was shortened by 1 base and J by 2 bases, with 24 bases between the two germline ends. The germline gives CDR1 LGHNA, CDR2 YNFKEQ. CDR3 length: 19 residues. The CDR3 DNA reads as TGTGCCAGCAGCCAAGTCGTGAAGGGGAGGGGGGTCTGCCCCTACGAGCAGTACGTC. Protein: CASSQVVKGRGVCPYEQYV.

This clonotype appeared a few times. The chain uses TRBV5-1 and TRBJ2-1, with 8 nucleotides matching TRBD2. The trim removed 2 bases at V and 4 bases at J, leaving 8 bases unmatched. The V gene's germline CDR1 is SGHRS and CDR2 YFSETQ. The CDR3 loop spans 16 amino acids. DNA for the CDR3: TGCGCCAGCAGCTTCGTGGGGGCGGGGGGTTACAATGAGCAGTTCTTC. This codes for CASSFVGAGGYNEQFF. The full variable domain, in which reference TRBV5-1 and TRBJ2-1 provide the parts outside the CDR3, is KAGVTQTPRYLIKTRGQQVTLSCSPISGHRSVSWYQQTPGQGLQFLFEYFSETQRNKGNFPGRFSGRQFSNSRSEMNVSTLELGDSALYLCASSFVGAGGYNEQFFGPGTRLTVL.

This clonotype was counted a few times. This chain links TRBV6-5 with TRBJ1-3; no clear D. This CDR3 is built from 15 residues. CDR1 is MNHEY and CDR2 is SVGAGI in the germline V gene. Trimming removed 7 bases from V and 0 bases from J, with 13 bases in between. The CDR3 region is CASTRHLSSGNTIYF. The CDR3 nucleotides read TGTGCCAGCACTAGACACCTGAGCTCTGGAAACACCATATATTTT.

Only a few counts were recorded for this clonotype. The CDR3 DNA reads as TGTGCCAGCAGCCCAGGACAGGCGGGGGACACTGAAGCTTTCTTT. It codes for CASSPGQAGDTEAFF. The chain links TRBV7-9 to TRBJ1-1; TRBD1 matches at 7 bases. V dropped 5 bases and J dropped 3; count of bases not matched to a gene: 9. Germline loops: CDR1 SEHNR, CDR2 FQNEAQ (reference sequence). CDR3 size: 15 residues.

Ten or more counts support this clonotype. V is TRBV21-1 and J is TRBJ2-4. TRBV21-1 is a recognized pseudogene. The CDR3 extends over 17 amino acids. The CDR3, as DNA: TGTGCCAGCAGCGCATGGACGGCAGACGTGGCCAAAAACATTCAGTACTTC. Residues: CASSAWTADVAKNIQYF.

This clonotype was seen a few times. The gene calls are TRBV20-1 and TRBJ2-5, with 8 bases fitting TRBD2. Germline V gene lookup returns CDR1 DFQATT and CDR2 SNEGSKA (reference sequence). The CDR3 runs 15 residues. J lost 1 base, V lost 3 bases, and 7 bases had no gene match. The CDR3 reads CSARRLAGLQETQYF. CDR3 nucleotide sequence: TGCAGTGCTAGGAGATTAGCGGGGCTCCAAGAGACCCAGTACTTC.

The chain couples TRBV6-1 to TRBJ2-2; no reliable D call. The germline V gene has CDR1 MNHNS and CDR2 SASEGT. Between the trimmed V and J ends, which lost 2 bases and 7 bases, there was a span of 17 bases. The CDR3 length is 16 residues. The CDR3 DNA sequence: TGTGCCAGCAGTGAATCCCAAGGTGTTGGTGGCGGGGAGCTGTTTTTT. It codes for CASSESQGVGGGELFF.

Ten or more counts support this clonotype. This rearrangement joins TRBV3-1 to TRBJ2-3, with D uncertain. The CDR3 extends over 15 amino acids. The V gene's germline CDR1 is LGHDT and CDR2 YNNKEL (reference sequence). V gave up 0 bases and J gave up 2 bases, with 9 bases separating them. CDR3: CASSQETHHTDTQYF. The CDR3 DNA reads TGTGCCAGCAGCCAAGAAACCCATCACACAGATACGCAGTATTTT.